This T cell receptor beta chain was retrieved from a study of vaccination effects on CD4 cells after COVID-19. Study-wide context: The median interval between the second dose and post-vaccine sampling was 72 days. Study-wide points: Whether induced by infection or by vaccine, clones showed marked clonal contraction late after vaccination.

Germline CDR1 DFQATT, CDR2 SNEGSKA (reference sequence). This CDR3 spans 11 amino acids. With 6 bases removed from V and 5 bases from J, the gap between germline ends came to 8 bases. Prior to sequencing, the ViraFEST assay stimulated PBMC with viral peptide pools, which expanded the antigen-specific CD4+ T cells. Isolation of CD4+ T cells took place after approximately ten days of culture. The cohort was immunized with two doses of either the BNT162b2 or mRNA-1273 vaccine. Having tested negative for nucleocapsid antibodies, the vaccine recipients showed no prior SARS-CoV-2 infection. The authors exchanged half the medium for IL-2 medium on days 3 and 7. A note on this clone: The antigen is unknown.

Method: immunoSEQ multiplex PCR; TCRdb's copy keeps in-frame clones and lacks some. The sample records tens of thousands of clones, around 73% being singletons. This TCR was sampled from a human donor who received a COVID-19 vaccine. The input for sequencing was CD4+ T cells from PBMCs cultured with HCoV-229E spike peptides, taken after COVID-19 vaccination. The gene calls are TRBV20-1 and TRBJ2-4; D is unresolved. Here the CDR3 reads CSATSENIQYF. The CDR3 region has the DNA TGCAGTGCCACCTCTGAAAACATTCAGTACTTC.